What follows describes a single T cell receptor beta chain. Primers included in the PCR were 60 Vbeta and 13 Jbeta primers. The table came from immunoSEQ multiplex PCR; TCRdb's copy has only in-frame clones and leaves some out. The repertoire holds over 130,000 clones, with around 79% as singletons. This CDR3 spans 15 amino acids. CDR1 is SGHKS, CDR2 YYEKEE, per germline (reference sequence). Trimming removed 3 bases from V and 3 bases from J; junction bases left unmatched: 2. This specimen belongs to a study of cytomegalovirus exposure and HLA in healthy donors. Specimen: PBMCs. The source of this sequence is a man between 50 and 59 years old in good health and CMV-seropositive. The rearrangement joins TRBV5-5 to TRBJ2-3; 12 bases fit TRBD2. In DNA, the CDR3 is TGTGCCAGCAGCTCAGGACTAGCGGGGACAGATACGCAGTATTTT. Amino acid sequence: CASSSGLAGTDTQYF. Together with reference TRBV5-5 and TRBJ2-3, the CDR3 gives the full variable domain: DAGVTQSPTHLIKTRGQQVTLRCSPISGHKSVSWYQQVLGQGPQFIFQYYEKEERGRGNFPDRFSARQFPNYSSELNVNALLLGDSALYLCASSSGLAGTDTQYFGPGTRLTVL.